The rows below give T cell receptor beta chains drawn from one sample of a study of T cell clusters in autoimmune cytopenias. With the multiplex PCR reads reprocessed, TCRdb shows one record per CDR3 protein and no DNA. In total, the table holds 8,800 or so distinct CDR3 sequences. The specimen sequenced was peripheral blood. The source of these receptors is a human donor with an autoimmune cytopenia or autoimmune hepatitis (not recorded which). Both conserved end residues are part of each CDR3. Each record gives: clone size, V gene, J gene, CDR3 protein. Only some rows state a clone size, as once, few, many or a class for expanded clones.

>NA|TRBV20-1|TRBJ1-6
CSARDGVGSPLHF
>medium-sized|TRBV19|TRBJ2-7
CASSAGLAGTYEQYF
>medium-sized|TRBV6-1|TRBJ2-3
CASSIDHSSTDTQYF
>NA|TRBV20-1|TRBJ2-1
CSARDPRQGGDEQFF
>NA|TRBV20-1|TRBJ1-5
CSARTGTSSNQPQHF
>medium-sized|TRBV30|TRBJ1-4
CAWSTPLEDRGEKLFF
>medium-sized|TRBV5-6|TRBJ2-7
CASSLYYLEQYF
>NA|TRBV12-3/TRBV12-4|TRBJ2-1
CASSFGGGLNEQFF
>medium-sized|TRBV6-2/TRBV6-3|TRBJ1-1
CASSHIGNTEAFF
>NA|TRBV20-1|TRBJ2-3
CSASSASGREFTDTQYF
>medium-sized|TRBV29-1|TRBJ2-7
CSVQSWGREQYF
>medium-sized|TRBV29-1|TRBJ1-2
CSVTGTGLHGYTF
>NA|TRBV6-5|TRBJ2-5
CASSLRVGGQETQYF
>medium-sized|TRBV6-5|TRBJ2-1
CASSYLADHNEQFF
>medium-sized|TRBV29-1|TRBJ2-1
CSVGGQPNEQFF
>medium-sized|TRBV5-4|TRBJ1-2
CASSARDGAYGYTF
>NA|TRBV6-4|TRBJ1-2
CASSGGVNYGYTF
>NA|TRBV30|TRBJ1-6
CASNPGQGDSPLHF
>medium-sized|TRBV29-1|TRBJ1-1
CSVTQGVGTEAFF
>medium-sized|TRBV12-3/TRBV12-4|TRBJ1-4
CASSPRGSNEKLFF
>medium-sized|TRBV19|TRBJ2-1
CASRISTSEQFF
>NA|TRBV18|TRBJ2-6
CASSPTSGLEGANVLTF
>medium-sized|TRBV29-1|TRBJ2-1
CSVTTGIAWDEQFF
>medium-sized|TRBV6-5|TRBJ1-4
CASGTTNEKLFF
>NA|TRBV20-1|TRBJ2-7
CAMGALSSYEQYF
>medium-sized|TRBV19|TRBJ1-6
CASSNRGYNSPLHF
>medium-sized|TRBV19|TRBJ1-5
CATSQGLAQPQHF
>NA|TRBV18|TRBJ1-1
CASSPQGQMFEAFF
>NA|TRBV15|TRBJ2-1
CAIHFKPGQAQGEQFF
>medium-sized|TRBV10-3|TRBJ1-5
CATATDRVNQPQHF
>medium-sized|TRBV6-2/TRBV6-3|TRBJ2-1
CASSYSKRGAYNEQFF
>medium-sized|TRBV12-3/TRBV12-4|TRBJ2-3
CASSSFGGDTQYF
>medium-sized|TRBV5-6|TRBJ2-1
CASSLLAVNEQFF
>NA|TRBV6-2/TRBV6-3|TRBJ2-3
CASGRRNTQYF
>NA|TRBV19|TRBJ2-3
CASSKGGGTDTQYF
>NA|TRBV30|TRBJ2-1
CAWRSGTDPYNEQFF
>medium-sized|TRBV29-1|TRBJ1-2
CSVEVGAGGLGYTF
>NA|TRBV4-1|TRBJ2-1
CASTTTESSYNEQFF
>NA|TRBV6-1|TRBJ1-1
CASSEAQAGGVGMDTEAFF
>medium-sized|TRBV19|TRBJ2-2
CASSIRSVNTGELFF
>NA|TRBV5-1|TRBJ2-5
CASSYGQGGETQYF
>NA|TRBV12-3/TRBV12-4|TRBJ1-1
CASVPFARVEVNTEAFF
>medium-sized|TRBV30|TRBJ1-6
CAWGTGLGSPLHF
>medium-sized|TRBV19|TRBJ2-1
CASIDRGAYNEQFF
>NA|TRBV5-4|TRBJ1-1
CASSLGVGRQGEAFF
>medium-sized|TRBV6-2/TRBV6-3|TRBJ1-6
CASSYSRASGSPLHF
>medium-sized|TRBV6-5|TRBJ2-2
CASSRRLAGAGELFF
>NA|TRBV25-1|TRBJ2-2
CASSVTGRTNTGELFF
>medium-sized|TRBV6-5|TRBJ1-1
CASRRNTEAFF
>medium-sized|TRBV20-1|TRBJ2-5
CSARGETAQETQYF
>NA|TRBV15|TRBJ2-1
CATSRGRVSYNEQFF
>NA|TRBV5-1|TRBJ1-2
CASSRSQGSSYGYTF
>medium-sized|TRBV18|TRBJ1-2
CASSPTTGAHGYTF
>medium-sized|TRBV29-1|TRBJ1-5
CSVGTGNQPQHF
>NA|TRBV20-1|TRBJ2-1
CSASVPGLAGNEQFF